This TCR beta chain stems from a study of T cells in Graves' hyperthyroidism and ophthalmopathy. For the study at large: Before any treatment, at initial diagnosis, peripheral blood was collected.

Germline loops: CDR1 SGHTA, CDR2 FQGNSA. The CDR3 contains 18 residues. The V and J ends lost 1 base and 2 bases, in that order; junction bases with no gene match: 10. The CDR3 regions of TCR beta were amplified from RNA transcripts. The HTBI primer set served for first-round RT-PCR of the TCR CDR3. TCRdb re-called the multiplex PCR reads with MiXCR, one entry per CDR3 protein. This sample has some 760,000 distinct CDR3 sequences, with approximately 15% found just once. This clonotype was counted ten times or more. Its specificity is not known. Study-wide findings and caveats: Blood samples included most of the expanded thyroid clonotypes exceeding 0.001.

Diagnoses used clinical symptoms, serum thyroxine and TRAb, thyroid ultrasound and orbital computed tomography. PBMCs were obtained from approximately 10 ml fresh peripheral blood. The sample was blood. This clonotype was obtained from a woman aged 18-29 years with Graves' hyperthyroidism. The rearrangement uses TRBV7-2 and TRBJ1-5, with 8 bases matching TRBD1. The CDR3 DNA reads as TGTGCCAGCAGCTTAGGAGGACCCCCGGGACAGGGCAATCAGCCCCAGCATTTT. This translates into CASSLGGPPGQGNQPQHF. Combining the CDR3 with reference TRBV7-2 and TRBJ1-5 gives the whole variable domain GAGVSQSPSNKVTEKGKDVELRCDPISGHTALYWYRQSLGQGLEFLIYFQGNSAPDKSGLPSDRFSAERTGGSVSTLTIQRTQQEDSAVYLCASSLGGPPGQGNQPQHFGDGTRLSIL.